Shown below are 4 T cell receptor beta chains from a single sample sequenced in a study of shared clonotypes between healthy human individuals. The table came from immunoSEQ multiplex PCR; TCRdb's copy has only in-frame clones and leaves some out. Of hundreds of thousands of clones in the sample, 97% were seen once. What was sequenced was naive CD4+ T cells sorted from blood. Subset here: CD45RA+ positively selected. The receptor source for this set is a woman aged 25 to 39 in good health.

The J gene is TRBJ1-4, the V gene TRBV30; D is uncertain. Trimming shortened V by 7 bases and J by 8 bases, and 11 bases separated the two germline ends. CDR1 GTSNPN and CDR2 SVGIG come from the germline V gene (reference sequence). The CDR3 covers 11 residues. The CDR3 loop reads CASFHNEKLFF. The DNA for the CDR3 is TGTGCCTCCTTCCATAACGAAAAACTGTTTTTT.

The CDR3 spells CASSLGGRTDTQYF. CDR3 in DNA: TGTGCCAGCAGCTTAGGGGGCCGCACAGATACGCAGTATTTT. The rearrangement links TRBV7-2 to TRBJ2-3; maybe TRBD1 (5 bases). Germline CDR1 is SGHTA and CDR2 is FQGNSA. The CDR3 sequence is 14 residues long. Trimming cost V 1 base and J 1 base, with 6 bases left between them.

The J gene is TRBJ1-5, the V gene TRBV7-2, with D unclear. V was pared by 1 base and J by 4 bases, with 8 bases between. Germline loops: CDR1 SGHTA, CDR2 FQGNSA. This CDR3 comprises 14 residues. The CDR3 sequence is CASSLGVINQPQHF. CDR3 nucleotide sequence: TGTGCCAGCAGCTTAGGAGTGATAAATCAGCCCCAGCATTTT.

V gene TRBV10-1 combines with J gene TRBJ2-3; possible D gene TRBD2, 6 bases. The CDR3 covers 20 residues. The V end was cut by 5 bases, the J end by 5 bases, with 32 bases between. CDR1 and CDR2 (germline): WNHNN, SYGVQD (reference sequence). The CDR3 region has the DNA TGCGCCAGCAGTTCTTCCAGACCGCTGGGAGCGGGCCGGAAGGGAGATACGCAGTATTTT. This sequence encodes CASSSSRPLGAGRKGDTQYF.